This T cell receptor beta chain was retrieved from a study of early T cells in non-severe SARS-CoV-2 infection. Study as a whole: Sequencing targeted bulk RNA from unsorted whole blood, leaving chains unpaired. Study-wide points: Missing private and CD4 specificities, VDJdb matching favored anti-spike CD8 responses.

Individual cDNA molecules carried attached unique molecular identifiers. TCRdb called the 5' RACE reads again in MiXCR, with one record for every CDR3 protein. The table includes fewer than 60,000 distinct CDR3 sequences, less than 10% detected once. As for this clonotype: As yet, its antigen is unknown.

Trimming shortened V by 1 base and J by 8 bases, and 11 bases separated the two germline ends. CDR3 length: 13 amino acids. The germline CDR1 and CDR2 sequences are MGHRA and YSYEKL. The chain carries TRBV4-1 and TRBJ1-2; D remains unclear. The sequence was collected from an adult who was a healthcare worker with PCR-confirmed SARS-CoV-2 infection or an uninfected control (not recorded which). Here the sequenced sample was whole blood, taken at baseline. The CDR3 coding sequence is TGCGCCAGCAGCCAAGGTGCCGCCTGGGGCTACACCTTC. It is translated as CASSQGAAWGYTF.